The next 3 T cell receptor beta chains were all read from a single sample in a study of T cells in Graves' hyperthyroidism and ophthalmopathy. TCR beta CDR3 regions were amplified from RNA transcripts. In the first-round RT-PCR of the TCR CDR3, the HTBI primer set was used. One entry per CDR3 protein, called by TCRdb with MiXCR from the multiplex PCR reads. The sample consists of 500,000 to 600,000 distinct CDR3 sequences, less than 20% of them appearing once. Sequencing was carried out using blood. These receptor sequences come from a man aged 35-49 years with Graves' ophthalmopathy.

This chain uses TRBV5-4 with TRBJ2-7, with 12 bases aligning to TRBD1. The CDR3 length is 16 residues. V lost 0 bases and J lost 7; bases outside the gene matches: 8. CDR1 is SGHNT, CDR2 YYREEE, per germline (reference sequence). The CDR3 DNA is TGTGCCAGCAGCTTGGGCTCGGGACAGGGGGCGCATGAGCAGTACTTC. Its translation is CASSLGSGQGAHEQYF.

This clonotype has a count of ten or more. V usage is TRBV5-1 and J usage is TRBJ2-1; 9 bases fit TRBD1. With 3 bases clipped from V and 1 base from J, the junction kept 5 bases outside the gene matches. The CDR3 consists of 16 residues. Germline CDR1 and CDR2: SGHRS and YFSETQ. The CDR3 region has the DNA TGCGCCAGCAGCTGGGGACAGGGAGGGTCCTACAATGAGCAGTTCTTC. Translating gives CASSWGQGGSYNEQFF.

The CDR3 DNA reads TGTGCTAGTGGAGCAGGGGAGTCCTACGAGCAGTACTTC. It translates to CASGAGESYEQYF. V is TRBV12-5 and J is TRBJ2-7; the D gene is possibly TRBD1 (6 bases). The germline CDR1 and CDR2 sequences are LGHNT and FRNRAP. V was cut by 6 bases and J by 1 base, with 10 bases left in between. The CDR3 is 13 amino acids.